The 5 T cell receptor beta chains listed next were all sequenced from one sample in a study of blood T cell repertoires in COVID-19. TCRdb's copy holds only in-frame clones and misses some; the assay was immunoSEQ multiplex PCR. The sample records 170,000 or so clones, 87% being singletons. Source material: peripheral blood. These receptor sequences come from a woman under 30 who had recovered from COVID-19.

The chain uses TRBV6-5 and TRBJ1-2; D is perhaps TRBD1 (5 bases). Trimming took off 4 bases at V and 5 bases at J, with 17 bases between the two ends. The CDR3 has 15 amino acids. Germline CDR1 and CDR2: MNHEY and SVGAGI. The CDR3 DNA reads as TGTGCCAGCAGTTTCAAAGGGGCGGGGGATTATGGCTACACCTTC. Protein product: CASSFKGAGDYGYTF.

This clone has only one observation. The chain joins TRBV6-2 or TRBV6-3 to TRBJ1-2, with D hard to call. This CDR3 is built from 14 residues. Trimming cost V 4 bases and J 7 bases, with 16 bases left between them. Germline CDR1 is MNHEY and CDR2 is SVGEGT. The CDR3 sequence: CASSSLRDSLGYTF. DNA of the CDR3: TGTGCCAGCAGTTCTCTCCGCGACTCCCTTGGCTACACCTTC.

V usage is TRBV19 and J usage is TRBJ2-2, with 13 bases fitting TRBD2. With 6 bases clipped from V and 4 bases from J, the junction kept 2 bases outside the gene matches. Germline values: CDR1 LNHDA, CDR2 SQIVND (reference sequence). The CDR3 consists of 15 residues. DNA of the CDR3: TGTGCCAGTAGAAGACTAGCGGGAGGCACCGGGGAGCTGTTTTTT. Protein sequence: CASRRLAGGTGELFF. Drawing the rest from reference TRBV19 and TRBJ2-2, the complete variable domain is DGGITQSPKYLFRKEGQNVTLSCEQNLNHDAMYWYRQDPGQGLRLIYYSQIVNDFQKGDIAEGYSVSREKKESFPLTVTSAQKNPTAFYLCASRRLAGGTGELFFGEGSRLTVL.

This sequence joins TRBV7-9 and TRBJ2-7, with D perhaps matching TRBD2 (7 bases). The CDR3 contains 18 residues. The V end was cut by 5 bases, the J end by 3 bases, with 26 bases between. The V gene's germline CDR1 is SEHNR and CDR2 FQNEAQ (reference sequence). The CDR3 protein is CASSVTWGGYVDSYEQYF. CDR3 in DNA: TGTGCCAGCAGCGTTACGTGGGGGGGCTACGTGGACAGCTACGAGCAGTACTTC. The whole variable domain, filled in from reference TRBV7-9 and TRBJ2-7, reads DTGVSQNPRHKITKRGQNVTFRCDPISEHNRLYWYRQTLGQGPEFLTYFQNEAQLEKSRLLSDRFSAERPKGSFSTLEIQRTEQGDSAMYLCASSVTWGGYVDSYEQYFGPGTRLTVT.

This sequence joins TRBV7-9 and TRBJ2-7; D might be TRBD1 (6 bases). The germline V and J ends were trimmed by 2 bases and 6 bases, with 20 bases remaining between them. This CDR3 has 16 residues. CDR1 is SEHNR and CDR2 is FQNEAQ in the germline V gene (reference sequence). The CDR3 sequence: CASSLSFWGRTGEQYV. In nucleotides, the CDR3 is TGTGCCAGCAGCTTAAGTTTCTGGGGGCGAACCGGCGAGCAGTACGTC.